This T cell receptor (beta chain) stems from a study of technical replicates of blood from four donors. Clones were read by immunoSEQ multiplex PCR, and TCRdb kept only the in-frame ones, dropping some. The table has about 81,000 clones, 80% to 90% seen once. This CDR3 spans 14 amino acids. Unmatched junction bases numbered 6, after V lost 6 bases and J lost 5 bases. Germline CDR1 is MNHEY and CDR2 is SMNVEV (reference sequence). The sequence was collected from a human donor in good health. Some clones in this sample may be carry-over from other donors' samples. The V call is TRBV27, the J call TRBJ1-1; 10 bases align to TRBD1. Input material: PBMCs. CDR3 protein: CASSSTGGWTEAFF. For the CDR3, the DNA is TGTGCCAGCAGCTCGACAGGGGGCTGGACTGAAGCTTTCTTT.